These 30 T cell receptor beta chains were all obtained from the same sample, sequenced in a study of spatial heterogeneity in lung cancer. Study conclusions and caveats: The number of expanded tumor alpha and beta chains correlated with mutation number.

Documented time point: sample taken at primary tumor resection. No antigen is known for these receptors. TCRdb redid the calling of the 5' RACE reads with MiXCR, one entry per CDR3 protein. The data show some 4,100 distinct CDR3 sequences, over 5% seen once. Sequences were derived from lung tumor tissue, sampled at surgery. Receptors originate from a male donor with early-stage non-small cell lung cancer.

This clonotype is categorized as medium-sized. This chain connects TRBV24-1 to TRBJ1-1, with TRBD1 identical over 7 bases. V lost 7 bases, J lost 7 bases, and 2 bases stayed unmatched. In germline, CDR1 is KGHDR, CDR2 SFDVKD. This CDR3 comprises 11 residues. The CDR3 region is CATRDRFEAFF. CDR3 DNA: TGTGCCACCAGGGACAGGTTTGAAGCTTTCTTT.

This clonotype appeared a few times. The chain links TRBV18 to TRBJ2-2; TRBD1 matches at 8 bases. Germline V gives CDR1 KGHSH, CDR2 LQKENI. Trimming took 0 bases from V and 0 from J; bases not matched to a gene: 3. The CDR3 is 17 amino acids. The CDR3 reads CASSPPGQGSNTGELFF. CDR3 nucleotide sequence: TGTGCCAGCTCACCACCCGGACAGGGTTCGAACACCGGGGAGCTGTTTTTT.

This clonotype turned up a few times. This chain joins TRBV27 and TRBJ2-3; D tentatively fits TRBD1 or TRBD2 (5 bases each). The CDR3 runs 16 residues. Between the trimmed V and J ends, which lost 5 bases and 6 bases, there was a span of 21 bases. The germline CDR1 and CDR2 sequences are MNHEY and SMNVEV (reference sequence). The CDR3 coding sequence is TGTGCCAGCAGTGTTACCGGGACCACCCTTGGGGATACGCAGTATTTT. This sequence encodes CASSVTGTTLGDTQYF.

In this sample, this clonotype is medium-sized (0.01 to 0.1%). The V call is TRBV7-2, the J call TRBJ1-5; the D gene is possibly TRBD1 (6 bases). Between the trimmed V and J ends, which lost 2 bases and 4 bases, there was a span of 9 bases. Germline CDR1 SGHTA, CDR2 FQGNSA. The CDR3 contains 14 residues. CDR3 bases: TGTGCCAGCAGCTTACTCCAGGGGAATCAGCCCCAGCATTTT. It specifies CASSLLQGNQPQHF.

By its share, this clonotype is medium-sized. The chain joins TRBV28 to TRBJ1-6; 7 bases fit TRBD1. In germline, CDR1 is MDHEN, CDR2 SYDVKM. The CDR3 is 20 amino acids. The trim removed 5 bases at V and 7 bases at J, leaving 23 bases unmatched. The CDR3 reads CASSPQTTGIMGVWNSPLHF. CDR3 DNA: TGTGCCAGCAGTCCCCAAACGACAGGGATTATGGGGGTATGGAATTCACCCCTCCACTTT. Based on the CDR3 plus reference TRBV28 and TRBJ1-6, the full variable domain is DVKVTQSSRYLVKRTGEKVFLECVQDMDHENMFWYRQDPGLGLRLIYFSYDVKMKEKGDIPEGYSVSREKKERFSLILESASTNQTSMYLCASSPQTTGIMGVWNSPLHFGNGTRLTVT.

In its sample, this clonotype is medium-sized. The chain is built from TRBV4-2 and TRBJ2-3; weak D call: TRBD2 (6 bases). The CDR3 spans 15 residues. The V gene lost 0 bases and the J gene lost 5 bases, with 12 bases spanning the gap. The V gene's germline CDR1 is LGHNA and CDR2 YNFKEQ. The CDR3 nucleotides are TGTGCCAGCAGCCAAGATAGGCTAGCGCTAGATACGCAGTATTTT. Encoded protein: CASSQDRLALDTQYF.

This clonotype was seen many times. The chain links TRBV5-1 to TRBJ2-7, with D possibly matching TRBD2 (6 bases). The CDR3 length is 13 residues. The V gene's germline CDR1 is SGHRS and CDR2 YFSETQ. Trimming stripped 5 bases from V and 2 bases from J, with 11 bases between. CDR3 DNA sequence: TGCGCCAGCAGACACCGGGAGACCTACGAGCAGTACTTC. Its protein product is CASRHRETYEQYF.

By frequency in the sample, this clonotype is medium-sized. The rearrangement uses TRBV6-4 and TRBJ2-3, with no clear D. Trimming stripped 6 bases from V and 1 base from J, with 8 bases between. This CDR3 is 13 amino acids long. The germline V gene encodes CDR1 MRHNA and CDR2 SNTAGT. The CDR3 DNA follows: TGTGCCAGCAGCCAGGTGGGCACAGATACGCAGTATTTT. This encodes CASSQVGTDTQYF.

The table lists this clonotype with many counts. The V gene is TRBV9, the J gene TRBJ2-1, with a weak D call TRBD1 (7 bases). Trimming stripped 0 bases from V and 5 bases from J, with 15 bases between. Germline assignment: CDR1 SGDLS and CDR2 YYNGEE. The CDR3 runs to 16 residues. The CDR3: CASSVGGTGQDNEQFF. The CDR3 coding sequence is TGTGCCAGCAGCGTAGGGGGGACTGGACAGGACAATGAGCAGTTCTTC. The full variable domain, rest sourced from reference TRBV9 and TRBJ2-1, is DSGVTQTPKHLITATGQRVTLRCSPRSGDLSVYWYQQSLDQGLQFLIQYYNGEERAKGNILERFSAQQFPDLHSELNLSSLELGDSALYFCASSVGGTGQDNEQFFGPGTRLTVL.

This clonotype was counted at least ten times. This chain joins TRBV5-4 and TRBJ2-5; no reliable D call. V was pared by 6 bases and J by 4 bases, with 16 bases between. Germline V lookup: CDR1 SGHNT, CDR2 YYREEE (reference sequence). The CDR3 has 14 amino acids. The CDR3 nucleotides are TGTGCCAGCAACAGCCGGCTGGCCGGAGAGACCCAGTACTTC. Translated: CASNSRLAGETQYF.

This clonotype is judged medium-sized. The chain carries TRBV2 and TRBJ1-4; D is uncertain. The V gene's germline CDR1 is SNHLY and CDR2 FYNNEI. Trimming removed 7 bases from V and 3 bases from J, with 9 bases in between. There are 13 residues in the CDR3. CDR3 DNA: TGTGCCAGCAAACGTCAGCCTAATGAAAAACTGTTTTTT. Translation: CASKRQPNEKLFF.

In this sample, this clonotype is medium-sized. DNA of the CDR3: TGTGCCAGCAGCCCCTGCCTGGGACAGTATAGCAATCAGCCCCAGCATTTT. Translation: CASSPCLGQYSNQPQHF. This chain uses TRBV7-3 with TRBJ1-5; TRBD1 matches at 7 bases. Germline CDR1 reads SGHTA; CDR2 reads FQGTGA. The CDR3 loop spans 17 amino acids. V was pared by 5 bases and J by 0 bases, with 10 bases of the junction left unmatched.

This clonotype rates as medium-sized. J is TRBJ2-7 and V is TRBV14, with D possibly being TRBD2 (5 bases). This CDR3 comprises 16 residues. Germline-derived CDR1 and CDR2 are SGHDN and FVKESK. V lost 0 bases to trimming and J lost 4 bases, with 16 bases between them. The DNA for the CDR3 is TGTGCCAGCAGCCAAGACTTAGGAGGACGGAATTACGAGCAGTACTTC. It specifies CASSQDLGGRNYEQYF.

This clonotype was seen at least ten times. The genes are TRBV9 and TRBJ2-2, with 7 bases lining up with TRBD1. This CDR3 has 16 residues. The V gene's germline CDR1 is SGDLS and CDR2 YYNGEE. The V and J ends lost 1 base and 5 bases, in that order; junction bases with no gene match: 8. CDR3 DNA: TGTGCCAGCAGCGTAAGGGGGCGAGAGGGGACCGGGGAGCTGTTTTTT. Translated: CASSVRGREGTGELFF.

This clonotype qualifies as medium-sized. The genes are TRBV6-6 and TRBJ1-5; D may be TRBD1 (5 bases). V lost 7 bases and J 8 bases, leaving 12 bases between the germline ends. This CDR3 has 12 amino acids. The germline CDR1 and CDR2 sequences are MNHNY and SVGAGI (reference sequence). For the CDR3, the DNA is TGTGCCAGCAATCCGGTAGGGGAGCCCCAGCATTTT. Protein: CASNPVGEPQHF.

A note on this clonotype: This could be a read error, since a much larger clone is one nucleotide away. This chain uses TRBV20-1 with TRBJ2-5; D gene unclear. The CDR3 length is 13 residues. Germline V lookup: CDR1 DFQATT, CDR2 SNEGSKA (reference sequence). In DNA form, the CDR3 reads TGCAGTGCTTACAACGGATTACAAGAGACCCGGTACTTC. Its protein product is CSAYNGLQETRYF.

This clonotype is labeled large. DNA of the CDR3: TGTGCCAGCAGTGGAGACGAAAGCCAAGAGACCCAGTACTTC. The encoded protein is CASSGDESQETQYF. The chain carries TRBV28 and TRBJ2-5; D remains ambiguous. Germline CDR1 MDHEN, CDR2 SYDVKM. This CDR3 is 14 amino acids long. V lost 5 bases to trimming and J lost 1 base, with 11 bases between them. The full variable domain, its missing parts supplied by reference TRBV28 and TRBJ2-5, is DVKVTQSSRYLVKRTGEKVFLECVQDMDHENMFWYRQDPGLGLRLIYFSYDVKMKEKGDIPEGYSVSREKKERFSLILESASTNQTSMYLCASSGDESQETQYFGPGTRLLVL.

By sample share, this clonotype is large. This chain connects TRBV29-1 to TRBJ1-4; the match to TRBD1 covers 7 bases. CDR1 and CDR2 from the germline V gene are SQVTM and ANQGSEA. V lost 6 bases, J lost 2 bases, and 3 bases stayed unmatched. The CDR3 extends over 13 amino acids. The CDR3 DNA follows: TGCAGCGTAGAACAGGGGACTAATGAAAAACTGTTTTTT. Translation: CSVEQGTNEKLFF.

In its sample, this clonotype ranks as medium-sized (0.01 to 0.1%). CDR3 DNA sequence: TGTGCCACCAGTGAACCCTTAGTCGACAACGGCGGCTCCTATAATTCACCCCTCCACTTT. It specifies CATSEPLVDNGGSYNSPLHF. The rearrangement uses TRBV24-1 and TRBJ1-6; D remains ambiguous. Trimming cost V 4 bases and J 0 bases, with 21 bases left between them. This CDR3 is built from 20 residues. Germline V gene data show CDR1 as KGHDR and CDR2 as SFDVKD.

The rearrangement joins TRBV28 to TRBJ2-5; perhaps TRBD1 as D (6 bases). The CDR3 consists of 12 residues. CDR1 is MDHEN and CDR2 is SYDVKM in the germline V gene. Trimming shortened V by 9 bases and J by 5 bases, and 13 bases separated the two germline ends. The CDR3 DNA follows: TGTGCCAGTGGGGGCCGAGGGGAGACCCAGTACTTC. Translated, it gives CASGGRGETQYF. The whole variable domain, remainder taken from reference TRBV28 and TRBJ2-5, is DVKVTQSSRYLVKRTGEKVFLECVQDMDHENMFWYRQDPGLGLRLIYFSYDVKMKEKGDIPEGYSVSREKKERFSLILESASTNQTSMYLCASGGRGETQYFGPGTRLLVL.

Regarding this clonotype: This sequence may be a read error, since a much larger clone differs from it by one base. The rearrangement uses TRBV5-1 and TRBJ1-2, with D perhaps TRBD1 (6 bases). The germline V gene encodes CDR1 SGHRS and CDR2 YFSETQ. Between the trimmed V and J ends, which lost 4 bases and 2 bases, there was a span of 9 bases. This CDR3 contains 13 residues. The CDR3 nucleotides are TGCGCCAGCAGCGGGGGCCGGAACTATGGCTACACCTTC. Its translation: CASSGGRNYGYTF.

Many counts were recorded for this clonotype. CDR3 amino acids: CASRQGGSGYTF. The CDR3 DNA sequence: TGTGCCAGCAGACAGGGCGGTAGTGGCTACACCTTC. The chain carries TRBV11-2 and TRBJ1-2; TRBD1 might be the D (6 bases). Germline V gene sequence: CDR1 SGHAT, CDR2 FQNNGV. The CDR3 extends over 12 amino acids. Trimming stripped 6 bases from V and 7 bases from J, with 12 bases between. Filled out from reference TRBV11-2 and TRBJ1-2, the complete variable domain reads EAGVAQSPRYKIIEKRQSVAFWCNPISGHATLYWYQQILGQGPKLLIQFQNNGVVDDSQLPKDRFSAERLKGVDSTLKIQPAKLEDSAVYLCASRQGGSGYTFGSGTRLTVV.

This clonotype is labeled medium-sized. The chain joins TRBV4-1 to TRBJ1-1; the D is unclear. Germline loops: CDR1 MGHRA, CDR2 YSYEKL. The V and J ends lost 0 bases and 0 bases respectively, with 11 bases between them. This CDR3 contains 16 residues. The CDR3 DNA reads TGCGCCAGCAGCCAAGAAGTCACAGCCTTGAACACTGAAGCTTTCTTT. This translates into CASSQEVTALNTEAFF.

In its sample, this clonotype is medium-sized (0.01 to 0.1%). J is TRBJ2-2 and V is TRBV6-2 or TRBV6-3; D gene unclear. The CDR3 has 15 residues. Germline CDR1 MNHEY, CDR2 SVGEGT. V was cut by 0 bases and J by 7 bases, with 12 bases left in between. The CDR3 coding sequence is TGTGCCAGCAGTTACTCGGAACTGGATGGCGGGGAGCTGTTTTTT. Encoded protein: CASSYSELDGGELFF.

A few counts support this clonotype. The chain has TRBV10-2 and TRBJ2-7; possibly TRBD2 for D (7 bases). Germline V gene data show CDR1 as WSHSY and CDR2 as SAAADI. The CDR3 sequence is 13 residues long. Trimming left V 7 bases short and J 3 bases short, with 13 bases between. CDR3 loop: CASKGGGHYEQYF. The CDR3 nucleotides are TGCGCCAGCAAGGGGGGGGGCCACTACGAGCAGTACTTC.

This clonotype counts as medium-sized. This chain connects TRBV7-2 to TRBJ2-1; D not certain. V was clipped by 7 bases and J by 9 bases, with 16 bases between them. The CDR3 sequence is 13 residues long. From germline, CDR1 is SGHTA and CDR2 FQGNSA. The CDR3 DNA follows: TGTGCCAGCACCGCCAAACCCAAGGGTGAGCAGTTCTTC. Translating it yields CASTAKPKGEQFF.

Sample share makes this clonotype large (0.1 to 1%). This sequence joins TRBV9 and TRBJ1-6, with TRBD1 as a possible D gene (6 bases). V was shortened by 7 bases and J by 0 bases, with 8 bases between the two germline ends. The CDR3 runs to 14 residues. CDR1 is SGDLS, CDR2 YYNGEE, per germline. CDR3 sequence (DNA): TGTGCCAGCCAAGGGGGCTCCTATAATTCACCCCTCCACTTT. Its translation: CASQGGSYNSPLHF.

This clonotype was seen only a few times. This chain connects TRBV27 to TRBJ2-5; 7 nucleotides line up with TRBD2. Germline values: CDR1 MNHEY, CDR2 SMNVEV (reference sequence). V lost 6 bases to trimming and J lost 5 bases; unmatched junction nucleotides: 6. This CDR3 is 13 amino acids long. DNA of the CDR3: TGTGCCAGCAGGAGGCGGGGAGGGGAGACCCAGTACTTC. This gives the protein CASRRRGGETQYF.

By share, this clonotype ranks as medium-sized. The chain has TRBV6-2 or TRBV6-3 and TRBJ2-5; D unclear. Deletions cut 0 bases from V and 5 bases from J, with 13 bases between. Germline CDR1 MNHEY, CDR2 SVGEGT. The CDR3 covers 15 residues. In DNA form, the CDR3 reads TGTGCCAGCAGTTACTCACGGACCCGGCGGGAGACCCAGTACTTC. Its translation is CASSYSRTRRETQYF.

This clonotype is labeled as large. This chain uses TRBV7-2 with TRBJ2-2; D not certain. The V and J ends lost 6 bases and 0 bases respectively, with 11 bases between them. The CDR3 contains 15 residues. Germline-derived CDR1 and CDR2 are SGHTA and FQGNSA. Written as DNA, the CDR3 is TGTGCCAGCAGTCACGAACTTACGAACACCGGGGAGCTGTTTTTT. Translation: CASSHELTNTGELFF.